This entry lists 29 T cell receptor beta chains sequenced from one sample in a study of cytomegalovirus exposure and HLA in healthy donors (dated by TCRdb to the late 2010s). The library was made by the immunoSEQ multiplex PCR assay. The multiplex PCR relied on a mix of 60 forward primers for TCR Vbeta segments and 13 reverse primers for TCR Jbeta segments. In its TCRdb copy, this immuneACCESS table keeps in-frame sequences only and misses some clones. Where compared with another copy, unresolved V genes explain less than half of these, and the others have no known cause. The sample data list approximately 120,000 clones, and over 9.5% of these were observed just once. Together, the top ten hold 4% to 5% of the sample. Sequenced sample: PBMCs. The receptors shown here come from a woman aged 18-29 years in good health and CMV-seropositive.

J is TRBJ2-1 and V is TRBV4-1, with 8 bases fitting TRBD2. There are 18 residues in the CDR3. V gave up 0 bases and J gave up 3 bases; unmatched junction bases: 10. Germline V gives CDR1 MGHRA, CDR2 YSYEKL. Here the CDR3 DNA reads TGCGCCAGCAGCCAAGACGATGCCCTAGCGGGCTACTACAATGAGCAGTTCTTC. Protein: CASSQDDALAGYYNEQFF.

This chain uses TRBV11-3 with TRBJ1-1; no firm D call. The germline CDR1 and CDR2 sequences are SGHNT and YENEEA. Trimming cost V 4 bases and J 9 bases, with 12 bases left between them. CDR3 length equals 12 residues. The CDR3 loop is CASSYSPEKAFF. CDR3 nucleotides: TGTGCCAGCAGCTACTCACCCGAGAAAGCTTTCTTT.

The CDR3 bases are TGTGCCAGCAGCCCAAAGACAGGAGAGAACTATGGCTACACCTTC. Translated, it gives CASSPKTGENYGYTF. The chain recombines TRBV7-2 with TRBJ1-2; D perhaps matches TRBD1 (6 bases). Trimming left V 5 bases short and J 2 bases short, with 15 bases between. This CDR3 contains 15 residues. Looked up from germline, CDR1 is SGHTA and CDR2 is FQGNSA.

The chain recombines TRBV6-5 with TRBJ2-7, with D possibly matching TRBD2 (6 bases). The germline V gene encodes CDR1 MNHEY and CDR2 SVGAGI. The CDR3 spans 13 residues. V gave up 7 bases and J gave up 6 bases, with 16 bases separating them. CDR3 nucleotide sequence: TGTGCCAGCACCCGTTCGGGAGCCCGCGAGCAGTACTTC. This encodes CASTRSGAREQYF.

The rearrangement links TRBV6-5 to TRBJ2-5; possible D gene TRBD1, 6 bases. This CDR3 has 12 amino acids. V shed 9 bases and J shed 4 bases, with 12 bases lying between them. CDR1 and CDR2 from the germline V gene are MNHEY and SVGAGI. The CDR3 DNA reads TGTGCCAGTGGGGACACTTCAGAGACCCAGTACTTC. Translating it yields CASGDTSETQYF.

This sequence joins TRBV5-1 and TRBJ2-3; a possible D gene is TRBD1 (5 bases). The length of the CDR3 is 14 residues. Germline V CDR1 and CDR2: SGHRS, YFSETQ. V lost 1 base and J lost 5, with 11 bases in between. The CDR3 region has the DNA TGCGCCAGCAGCTTGCAGGGAAATAGAGATACGCAGTATTTT. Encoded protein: CASSLQGNRDTQYF.

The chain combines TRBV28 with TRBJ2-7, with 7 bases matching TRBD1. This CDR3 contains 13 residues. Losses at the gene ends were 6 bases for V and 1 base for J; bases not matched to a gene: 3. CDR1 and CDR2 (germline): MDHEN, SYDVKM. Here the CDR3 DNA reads TGTGCCAGCAGCCCGGGACAGTCCTACGAGCAGTACTTC. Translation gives CASSPGQSYEQYF.

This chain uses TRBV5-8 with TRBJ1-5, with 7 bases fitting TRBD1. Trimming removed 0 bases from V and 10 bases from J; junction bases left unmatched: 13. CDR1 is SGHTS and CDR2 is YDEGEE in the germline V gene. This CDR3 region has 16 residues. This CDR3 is CASSLAGTETRLPQHF. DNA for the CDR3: TGTGCCAGCAGCTTGGCAGGGACAGAAACACGCTTACCCCAGCATTTT.

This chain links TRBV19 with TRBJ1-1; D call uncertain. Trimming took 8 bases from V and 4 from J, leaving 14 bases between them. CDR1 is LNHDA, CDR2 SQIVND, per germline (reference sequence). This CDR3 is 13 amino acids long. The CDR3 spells CASASMAVTEAFF. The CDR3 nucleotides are TGTGCCAGTGCTTCAATGGCGGTCACTGAAGCTTTCTTT.

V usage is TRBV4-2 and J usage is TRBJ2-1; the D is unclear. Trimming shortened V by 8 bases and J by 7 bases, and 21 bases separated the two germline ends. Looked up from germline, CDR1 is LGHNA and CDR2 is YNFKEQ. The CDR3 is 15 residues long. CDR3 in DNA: TGTGCCAGCCCCCACGACTTGCAAAACTCAAATGAGCAGTTCTTC. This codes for CASPHDLQNSNEQFF.

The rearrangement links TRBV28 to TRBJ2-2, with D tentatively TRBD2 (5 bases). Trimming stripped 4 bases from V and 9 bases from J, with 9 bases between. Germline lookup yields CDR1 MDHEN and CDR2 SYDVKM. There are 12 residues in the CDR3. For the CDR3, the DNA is TGTGCCAGCAGTTCCACGGGGTGGGAGCTGTTTTTT. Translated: CASSSTGWELFF.

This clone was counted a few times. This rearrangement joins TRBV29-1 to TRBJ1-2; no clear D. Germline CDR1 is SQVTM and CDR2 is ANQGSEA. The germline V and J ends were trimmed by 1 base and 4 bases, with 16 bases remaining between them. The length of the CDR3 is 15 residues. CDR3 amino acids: CSVEGPGRILYGYTF. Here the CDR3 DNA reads TGCAGCGTTGAAGGTCCGGGGAGGATTCTCTATGGCTACACCTTC.

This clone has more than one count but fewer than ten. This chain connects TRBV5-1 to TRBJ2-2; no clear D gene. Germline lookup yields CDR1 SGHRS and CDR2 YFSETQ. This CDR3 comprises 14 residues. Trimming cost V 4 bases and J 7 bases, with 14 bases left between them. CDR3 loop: CASSTLRHGGELFF. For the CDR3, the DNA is TGCGCCAGCAGCACCCTCCGACATGGCGGGGAGCTGTTTTTT.

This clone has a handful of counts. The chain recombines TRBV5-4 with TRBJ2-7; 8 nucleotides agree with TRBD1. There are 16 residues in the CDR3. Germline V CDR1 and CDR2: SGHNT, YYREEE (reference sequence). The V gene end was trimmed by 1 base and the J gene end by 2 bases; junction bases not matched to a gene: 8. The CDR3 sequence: CASSLSRTGLPYEQYF. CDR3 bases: TGTGCCAGCAGCTTGTCTCGGACAGGGCTCCCCTACGAGCAGTACTTC.

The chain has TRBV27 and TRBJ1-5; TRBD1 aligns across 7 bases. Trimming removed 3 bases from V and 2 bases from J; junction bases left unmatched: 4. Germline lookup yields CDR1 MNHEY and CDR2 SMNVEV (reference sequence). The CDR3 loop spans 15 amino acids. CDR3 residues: CASSFRGGGNQPQHF. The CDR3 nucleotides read TGTGCCAGCAGTTTCCGAGGGGGCGGCAATCAGCCCCAGCATTTT.

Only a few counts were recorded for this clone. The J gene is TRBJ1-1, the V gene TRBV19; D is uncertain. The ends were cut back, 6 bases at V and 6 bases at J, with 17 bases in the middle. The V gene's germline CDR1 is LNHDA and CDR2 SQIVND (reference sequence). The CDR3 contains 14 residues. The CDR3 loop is CASSAYEGNAEAFF. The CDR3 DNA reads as TGTGCCAGTAGCGCATATGAGGGAAACGCTGAAGCTTTCTTT.

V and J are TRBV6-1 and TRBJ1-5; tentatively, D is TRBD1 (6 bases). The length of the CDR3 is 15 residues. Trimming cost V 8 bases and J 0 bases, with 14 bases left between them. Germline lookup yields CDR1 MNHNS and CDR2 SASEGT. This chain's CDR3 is CASVDRLYSNQPQHF. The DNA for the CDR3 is TGTGCCAGCGTGGACAGACTCTATAGCAATCAGCCCCAGCATTTT.

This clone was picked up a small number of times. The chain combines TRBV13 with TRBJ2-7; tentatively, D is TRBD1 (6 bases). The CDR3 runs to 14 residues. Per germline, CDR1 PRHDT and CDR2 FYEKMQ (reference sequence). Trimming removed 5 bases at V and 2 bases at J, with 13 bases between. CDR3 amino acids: CASSPGVAPYEQYF. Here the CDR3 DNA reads TGTGCCAGCAGCCCAGGGGTGGCTCCCTACGAGCAGTACTTC.

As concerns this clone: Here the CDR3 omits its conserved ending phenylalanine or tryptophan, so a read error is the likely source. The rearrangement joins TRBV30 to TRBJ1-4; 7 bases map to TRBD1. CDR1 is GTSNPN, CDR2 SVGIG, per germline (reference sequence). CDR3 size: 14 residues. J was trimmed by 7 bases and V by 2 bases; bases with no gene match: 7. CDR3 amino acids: CAWSLGTGVEKLFL. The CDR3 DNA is TGTGCCTGGAGTCTGGGTACAGGGGTTGAAAAACTGTTTTTG.

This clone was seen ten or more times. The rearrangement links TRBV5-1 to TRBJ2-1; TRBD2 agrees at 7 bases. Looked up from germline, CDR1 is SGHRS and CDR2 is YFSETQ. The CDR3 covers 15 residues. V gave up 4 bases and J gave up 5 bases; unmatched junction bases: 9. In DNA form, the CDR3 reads TGCGCCAGCAGCCTATGGGCGGGAGTTGACAATGAGCAGTTCTTC. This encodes CASSLWAGVDNEQFF. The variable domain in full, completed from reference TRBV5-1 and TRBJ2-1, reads KAGVTQTPRYLIKTRGQQVTLSCSPISGHRSVSWYQQTPGQGLQFLFEYFSETQRNKGNFPGRFSGRQFSNSRSEMNVSTLELGDSALYLCASSLWAGVDNEQFFGPGTRLTVL.

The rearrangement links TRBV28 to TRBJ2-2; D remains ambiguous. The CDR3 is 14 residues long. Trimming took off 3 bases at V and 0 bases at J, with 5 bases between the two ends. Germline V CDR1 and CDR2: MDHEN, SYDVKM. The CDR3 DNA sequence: TGTGCCAGCAGTTTTGGCTCGAACACCGGGGAGCTGTTTTTT. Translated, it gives CASSFGSNTGELFF.

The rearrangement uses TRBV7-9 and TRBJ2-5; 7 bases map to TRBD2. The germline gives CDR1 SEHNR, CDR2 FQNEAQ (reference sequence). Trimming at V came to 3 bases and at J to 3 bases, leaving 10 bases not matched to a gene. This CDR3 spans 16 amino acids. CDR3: CASSFRGEADKETQYF. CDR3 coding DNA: TGTGCCAGCAGCTTTCGGGGGGAGGCCGACAAAGAGACCCAGTACTTC.

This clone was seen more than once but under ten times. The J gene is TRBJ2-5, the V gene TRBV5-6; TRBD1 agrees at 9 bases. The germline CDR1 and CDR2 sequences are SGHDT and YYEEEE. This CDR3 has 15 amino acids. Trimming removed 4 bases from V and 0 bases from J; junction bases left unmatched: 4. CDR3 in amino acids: CASSTGTGYQETQYF. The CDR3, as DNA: TGTGCCAGCAGCACCGGGACAGGGTACCAAGAGACCCAGTACTTC.

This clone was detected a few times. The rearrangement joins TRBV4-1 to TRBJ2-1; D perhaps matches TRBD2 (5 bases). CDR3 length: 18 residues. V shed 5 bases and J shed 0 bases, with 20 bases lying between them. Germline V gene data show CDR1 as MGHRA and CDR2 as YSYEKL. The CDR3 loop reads CASSMRAPTRGSYNEQFF. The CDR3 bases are TGCGCCAGCAGCATGCGGGCCCCTACAAGAGGCTCCTACAATGAGCAGTTCTTC.

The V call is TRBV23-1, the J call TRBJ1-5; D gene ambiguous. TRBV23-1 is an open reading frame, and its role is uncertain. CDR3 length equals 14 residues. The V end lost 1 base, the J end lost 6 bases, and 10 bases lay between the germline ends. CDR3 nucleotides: TGCGCCAGCAGTCAATGGAAGGAGTGTCAGCCCCAGCATTTT. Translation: CASSQWKECQPQHF.

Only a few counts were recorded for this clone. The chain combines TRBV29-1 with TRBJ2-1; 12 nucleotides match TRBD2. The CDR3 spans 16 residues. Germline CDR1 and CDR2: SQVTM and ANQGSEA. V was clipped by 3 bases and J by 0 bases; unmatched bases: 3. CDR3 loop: CSVEGLAGLSYNEQFF. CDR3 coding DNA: TGCAGCGTTGAGGGACTAGCGGGCCTCTCCTACAATGAGCAGTTCTTC.

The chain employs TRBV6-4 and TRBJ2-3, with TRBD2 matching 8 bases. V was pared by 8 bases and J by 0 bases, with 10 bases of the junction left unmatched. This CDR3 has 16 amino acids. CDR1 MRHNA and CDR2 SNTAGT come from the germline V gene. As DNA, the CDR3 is TGTGCCAGCTCGGATGAAGCTAGCGGGAGCACAGATACGCAGTATTTT. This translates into CASSDEASGSTDTQYF.

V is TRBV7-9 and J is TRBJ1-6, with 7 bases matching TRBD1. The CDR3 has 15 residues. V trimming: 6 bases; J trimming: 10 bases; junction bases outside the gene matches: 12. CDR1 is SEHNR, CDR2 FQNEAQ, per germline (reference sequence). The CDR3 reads CASRNTGVNGSPLHF. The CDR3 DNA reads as TGTGCCAGCAGAAACACAGGGGTTAATGGGTCACCCCTCCACTTT.

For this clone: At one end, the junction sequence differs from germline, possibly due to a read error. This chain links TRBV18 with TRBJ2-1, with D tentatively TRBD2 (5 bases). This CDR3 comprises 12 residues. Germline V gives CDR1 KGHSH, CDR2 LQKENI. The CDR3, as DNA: TGTGCCAGCTCGCCACTAGTGGATGAGCAGTTCTTC. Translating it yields CASSPLVDEQFF.